This TCR beta chain is from a study of cytomegalovirus exposure and HLA in healthy donors (dated by TCRdb to between 2016 and 2019). Concerning the study at large: In an earlier analysis of 450 to 750 of the donors, 276 Gb of sequence data and approximately 120 million unique TCR beta sequences from roughly 190 million T cells were reported. A separate validation cohort of roughly 130 different subjects was used in addition to the approximately 640-subject first cohort. HLA typing covered class I and class II loci at four-digit resolution. The T cell repertoires of some 700 subjects were profiled by immunosequencing and related to cytomegalovirus serostatus. A later genetic analysis used genome-wide SNP genotypes for about 65% of the 666 donors, treating that subset as a discovery cohort. The study was designed to test whether signatures of past pathogen exposure could be identified by cataloging public T cell receptors. The genetic ancestry cluster associated with self-reported Caucasian donors included 81% of the roughly 360 genotyped donors. Rather than drawing on any new phenotypic data, the later analysis identified candidate immune exposures from TCR beta sequences and the way those sequences occurred across donors. Donor age, sex, ethnicity and CMV serostatus were collected together with the repertoire data. A later analysis re-analyzed previously published TCR beta repertoires from several hundred donors and added high-resolution HLA genotyping to study TCR occurrence patterns. Among 300 to 450 genotyped donors of the cohort, an average of about 240,000 unique TCR beta nucleotide sequences were sequenced per donor, approximately 20% of them non-productive. High-throughput TCR immunosequencing, statistical association of individual TCRs with disease status, and machine learning were combined to predict cytomegalovirus infection status. In an earlier analysis of 550 to 700 of the donors, high-throughput TCR beta sequencing was used to judge whether each TCR beta V gene segment behaved as functional or pseudogenic. The number of typed donors differed by locus: roughly 620-630 for A, B, C, DRB1 and DQB1; about 520 for DQA1; roughly 600 for DPA1; and 400 to 480 for DPB1. Roughly 5 DR-DQ haplotypes were handled as single units for association and clustering, since linkage in the cohort was strong. Every repertoire in the discovery cohort had been generated on one and the same sequencing platform. An early release that covered about 600 HLA-typed donors contained approximately 320 gigabases of sequencing data and tens of millions of unique TCR sequences. Study-level results and caveats: In both the original and validation cohorts, the classifier was reported to diagnose cytomegalovirus status with high specificity and sensitivity. A further reported finding was that TCR beta sequences accurately predicted the HLA-A and HLA-B alleles for most subjects in the first cohort. HLA typing was unavailable for some donors at each locus, so association tests used only the typed subset. A later analysis associated 15,000 to 20,000 TCR beta sequences with specific HLA alleles at a false discovery rate of 0.05. A cluster of highly shared sequence variants was judged likely to be a technical artifact of the sequencing pipeline. Seventeen rarely observed V segments, including chromosome 9 orphons, were excluded from the earlier analysis of several hundred of the donors because counts were too low. According to a later analysis, TCR association rates differed among HLA loci, with DRB1 alleles showing the most associated TCRs and HLA-C alleles showing the fewest. Presence/absence analyses assumed roughly uniform sequencing depth across donors, an assumption that may not hold. In vitro tests confirmed that a few of the cytomegalovirus-associated TCR beta chains recognize cytomegalovirus antigens. The cohort was sequenced for TCR beta chains only, and without alpha or paired-chain data the features that could be detected were limited. In a later analysis, most CMV-associated TCR beta chains were found to appear HLA-restricted, with HLA associations seemingly driven largely by CMV exposure. A later analysis found that HLA-associated TCR beta chains were more clonally expanded and had lower generation probabilities than equally common non-associated chains. When HLA alleles, especially DR and DQ, strongly co-occurred, attributing TCR associations to individual alleles was difficult. In a later analysis, several top co-occurrence clusters were reported to appear linked to parvovirus B19, influenza, CMV and Epstein-Barr virus. In an earlier analysis of 587 of the donors, most TCR beta V segments appeared in productive rearrangements about 87% or about 30% of the time, broadly matching IMGT annotations. In a later genetic analysis, fewer N-insertions in productive TCRs were reported among donors in an Asian-associated ancestry cluster than the roughly 640-donor mean. V-gene and J-gene trimming of TCR beta chains was associated with a missense DCLRE1C variant in a later genetic analysis, and the association was replicated in an independent cohort. Correlated functional status among segregating V segments might be attributable to linkage disequilibrium, but an unknown experimental factor could not be ruled out. A total of some 180 TCR beta chains were listed by the study as associated with cytomegalovirus. The authors suggested that the approach could potentially be extended to other disease states and immunological phenotypes. Because the 87-base-pair reads could not distinguish some IMGT-functional V segments, including TRBV6-2 and TRBV6-3, those segments were excluded. Most TCR sequences were observed very rarely across donors, whereas some public TCRs were present in many individuals. CMV serostatus was the only immune exposure information available for the cohort.

A word on this clone: This receptor's antigen is unknown. Base qualities are not at hand, and no much larger clone is one base apart.

The library was made by the immunoSEQ multiplex PCR assay. For the multiplex PCR, a mixture combining 60 forward primers for TCR Vbeta segments and 13 reverse primers for TCR Jbeta segments was used. The CDR3 region of rearranged TCR beta genes was amplified from genomic DNA with a multiplex PCR assay. The Illumina HiSeq System was used to sequence the amplified TCR beta libraries as 87-base-pair reads. The paper's processing steps were these. Across the 666 repertoires, a later analysis counted roughly 77 million unique TCR beta chains, approximately 10 million of which were shared by at least two donors. Raw reads were error-corrected and collapsed into unique sequences by a nearest-neighbor algorithm in which closely related sequences were merged to remove PCR and sequencing errors. Alignment of CDR3 sequences to IMGT reference sequences was used to assign V, D and J gene segments. For a sequence to be retained, a match of at least six nucleotides was required to both a V gene segment and a J gene segment. Rearrangements were classified as productive when the CDR3 lacked stop codons and remained in frame with V and J, and all other rearrangements were classified as non-productive. CDR3 was defined by IMGT convention, running from the second conserved V-encoded cysteine to the conserved J-encoded phenylalanine. Sequences without an unambiguous match to a single V gene segment were excluded from the earlier analysis of approximately 600 of the donors. In an earlier analysis of a few hundred of the donors, a V segment was called functional when productive rearrangements were above 56.7%, and segregating when the standard deviation between donors exceeded 5%. To diagnose cytomegalovirus status from the catalog of TCR beta chain sequences, a statistical classification framework was built. In a later analysis, V and J genes were assigned by comparing TCR nucleotide sequences against IMGT/GENE-DB human TR gene sequences. Using the TCRdist pipeline, a later analysis assigned CDR3 sequences along with most-parsimonious VDJ recombination scenarios. A later analysis defined each TCR beta chain by its CDR3 amino acid sequence plus V-gene family, and excluded reads lacking a unique V-gene family. To address suspected cross-contamination and a sequencing artifact, a later analysis removed some 620 highly shared, low-generation-probability nucleotide sequences. In a later analysis, a clonal expansion index was calculated for each public chain from normalized within-repertoire ranks of inferred template counts. In a later analysis, generation probabilities were computed using a VDJ recombination model fitted to out-of-frame rearrangements, and the results were checked against IGoR. In a later analysis, hypergeometric tests were used to score TCR-TCR, TCR-HLA and TCR-CMV co-occurrence, with a repertoire-size bias correction applied to TCR pairs. In a later analysis, false discovery rates were estimated by permuting HLA or CMV assignments 20 times. A later analysis grouped co-occurring TCRs with DBSCAN, adding TCRdist sequence similarity when clustering within HLA-allele-positive subsets. Repertoires with fewer than 30,000 or more than 120,000 public chains were left out of co-occurrence clustering, as were five repertoires with anomalous nucleotide sharing. This is the immuneACCESS table as TCRdb keeps it, with only in-frame sequences that have V and J called. A part of the clones is gone; compared with another copy, unresolved V genes explain less than half, and the rest is unexplained. V and J calls and clone size are copied from that table; D and trimming were computed from the DNA. This sample comprises 95,000 to 150,000 clones, 80% of them detected only once. In total, the top ten clones hold more than 0.2% of the sample.

In total, roughly 670 healthy bone marrow donors made up the cohort. At the time of sampling, every cohort member was nominally healthy, though immune exposures that went unrecorded were likely present. The donor was CMV seronegative and belonged to the group of 352 seronegative cohort members. Each donor provided a peripheral blood sample, and peripheral blood mononuclear cells were used for TCR beta sequencing. The Qiagen DNeasy Blood Extraction Kit was used to extract genomic DNA from the blood cell samples. Its CDR3 holds 11 amino acids, cysteine through phenylalanine. Solely the CDR3 DNA is kept, with 33 bases framed from the first base. CDR1 and CDR2, looked up from the germline V gene, are SQVTM and ANQGSEA. Trimming removed 6 bases from V and 6 bases from J; the gene matches leave 4 bases unexplained.

The receptor was isolated from a man in his fifties or sixties in good health and CMV-seronegative. Sequenced: PBMCs. The sequence links TRBV29-1 to TRBJ1-1, and 7 junctional nucleotides match TRBD1. The CDR3 is CSVRQGPEAFF. The DNA reads TGCAGCGTAAGACAGGGCCCTGAAGCTTTCTTT.